This T cell receptor (beta chain) was recorded in a study of response to subunit inactivated influenza vaccine. Via MiXCR, TCRdb re-called the RT-PCR reads, giving one row per CDR3 protein. Of hundreds of thousands of distinct CDR3 sequences listed, more than 10% are singletons. A few counts support this clonotype. The clonotype originates from a middle-aged man who received an inactivated influenza vaccine. The sample here was non-naive T cells sorted from PBMCs, taken approximately 15 days before vaccination.

CDR3 nucleotides: TGTGCCAGCAGCACCCGGACAGGGTTAGAGACCCAGTACTTC. The encoded protein is CASSTRTGLETQYF. The genes are TRBV11-2 and TRBJ2-5, with 8 bases aligning to TRBD1. This CDR3 region has 14 residues. The V gene's germline CDR1 is SGHAT and CDR2 FQNNGV. Trimming cost V 5 bases and J 4 bases; bases outside gene matches: 6.